These 17 T cell receptor beta chains were sequenced from one sample in a study of metastatic and nonmetastatic thyroid tumors. TCRdb re-processed the PCR reads through MiXCR. Of 35,000 to 45,000 clones listed, roughly an eighth are singletons. Among the patients, none had received any treatment before thyroid surgery. Sequencing input: blood. The receptors derive from a male donor with papillary thyroid cancer or a benign thyroid nodule (not recorded which). Some clones in this sample may be carry-over from other donors' samples.

Ten or more counts support this clone. V gene TRBV20-1 combines with J gene TRBJ2-2; TRBD2 agrees at 14 bases. The CDR3 consists of 16 residues. Germline CDR1 and CDR2: DFQATT and SNEGSKA (reference sequence). With V trimmed by 5 bases and J by 1 base, 3 bases remained unmatched. CDR3 loop: CSAPGTSGRNTGELFF. For the CDR3, the DNA is TGCAGTGCTCCCGGGACTAGCGGGAGGAACACCGGGGAGCTGTTTTTT.

This chain connects TRBV20-1 to TRBJ2-3; no definite D call. The germline V gene encodes CDR1 DFQATT and CDR2 SNEGSKA (reference sequence). CDR3 length: 14 amino acids. The V and J ends lost 3 bases and 6 bases respectively, with 16 bases between them. DNA for the CDR3: TGCAGTGCTAGGCAGGCTGCCATCAGCGATACGCAGTATTTT. Its protein product is CSARQAAISDTQYF.

This clone was detected ten times or more. J is TRBJ2-3 and V is TRBV12-3 or TRBV12-4, with D perhaps matching TRBD2 (6 bases). With 7 bases removed from V and 3 bases from J, the gap between germline ends came to 23 bases. The CDR3 spans 17 residues. CDR3: CASTKSGLSSTTDTQYF. DNA for the CDR3: TGTGCCAGCACCAAATCCGGACTATCGAGTACGACAGATACGCAGTATTTT.

In its sample, this clone was seen many times. Other DNA sequences in this specimen translate into the identical CDR3. The rearrangement joins TRBV4-3 to TRBJ2-7; 9 bases fit TRBD1. From germline, CDR1 is LGHNA and CDR2 YSLEER. The ends lost 3 bases at V and 4 bases at J; junction bases unmatched: 7. The CDR3 spans 15 residues. The CDR3 loop is CASSQGTDRGYEQYF. DNA for the CDR3: TGCGCCAGCAGCCAGGGGACGGACAGGGGATACGAGCAGTACTTC.

At least ten counts were recorded for this clone. The J gene is TRBJ2-7, the V gene TRBV2, with TRBD2 matching over 11 bases. Germline lookup yields CDR1 SNHLY and CDR2 FYNNEI. CDR3 length: 15 residues. Trimming cost V 6 bases and J 5 bases; bases outside gene matches: 9. The CDR3: CASRADSGRVDEQYF. The CDR3 DNA follows: TGTGCCAGCAGAGCTGATAGCGGGAGGGTCGACGAGCAGTACTTC.

In this sample, this clone turned up many times. The CDR3 here is CASSEGSYNEQFF. The CDR3 DNA sequence: TGTGCCAGCAGCGAAGGGAGTTACAATGAGCAGTTCTTC. This chain uses TRBV7-9 with TRBJ2-1, with D possibly being TRBD2 (5 bases). The CDR3 has 13 amino acids. Germline values: CDR1 SEHNR, CDR2 FQNEAQ (reference sequence). V lost 5 bases to trimming and J lost 4 bases, with 9 bases between them.

A single count supports this clone. The DNA for the CDR3 is TGTGCCAGCAGCTTAGTTGGCGGTTATGGAGGAAACACCATATATTTT. This encodes CASSLVGGYGGNTIYF. The chain combines TRBV11-2 with TRBJ1-3, with D unresolved. CDR1 and CDR2 from the germline V gene are SGHAT and FQNNGV. V lost 1 base to trimming and J lost 4 bases, with 14 bases between them. CDR3 length: 16 amino acids.

Ten or more counts support this clone. The J gene is TRBJ1-4, the V gene TRBV7-2; D is unclear. Germline values: CDR1 SGHTA, CDR2 FQGNSA. V shed 3 bases and J shed 8 bases, with 10 bases lying between them. The CDR3 is 13 amino acids. The CDR3 region is CASSFADWEKLFF. The CDR3 nucleotides are TGTGCCAGCAGCTTCGCCGATTGGGAAAAACTGTTTTTT. Full variable domain (outside the CDR3, taken from reference TRBV7-2 and TRBJ1-4): GAGVSQSPSNKVTEKGKDVELRCDPISGHTALYWYRQSLGQGLEFLIYFQGNSAPDKSGLPSDRFSAERTGGSVSTLTIQRTQQEDSAVYLCASSFADWEKLFFGSGTQLSVL.

This clone was seen ten or more times. The rearrangement links TRBV7-2 to TRBJ2-7; 9 nucleotides align to TRBD2. The CDR3 has 15 amino acids. The V gene end was trimmed by 3 bases and the J gene end by 2 bases; junction bases not matched to a gene: 5. Germline lookup yields CDR1 SGHTA and CDR2 FQGNSA. The CDR3 DNA is TGTGCCAGCAGCTTGGGGGTAGCGGGAGCCTACGAGCAGTACTTC. Translating it yields CASSLGVAGAYEQYF.

The chain employs TRBV7-2 and TRBJ2-7, with D hard to call. The V end was cut by 5 bases, the J end by 6 bases, with 20 bases between. The germline V gene encodes CDR1 SGHTA and CDR2 FQGNSA. The CDR3 length is 15 residues. The CDR3 coding sequence is TGTGCCAGCAGCCAGATGTCCAGGTTCGACATCGAGCAGTACTTC. This codes for CASSQMSRFDIEQYF.

The chain is built from TRBV6-1 and TRBJ1-2; D gene uncertain. Per germline, CDR1 MNHNS and CDR2 SASEGT. CDR3 length: 14 amino acids. Trimming took 7 bases from V and 7 from J, leaving 19 bases between them. In DNA form, the CDR3 reads TGTGCCAGCATCTCCTACCGGGGTGCCGCTGGCTACACCTTC. It translates to CASISYRGAAGYTF.

Ten or more counts support this clone. The V call is TRBV3-1, the J call TRBJ2-1; 12 bases line up with TRBD1. The CDR3 has 19 residues. Germline CDR1 reads LGHDT; CDR2 reads YNNKEL (reference sequence). Losses at the gene ends were 4 bases for V and 7 bases for J; bases not matched to a gene: 17. The CDR3: CASSPAKGAWDRGRNEQFF. Here the CDR3 DNA reads TGTGCCAGCAGCCCCGCGAAAGGAGCCTGGGACAGGGGGCGTAATGAGCAGTTCTTC.

Concerning this clone itself: Germline and junction disagree at one end, which may indicate a read error. The chain combines TRBV9 with TRBJ2-7; D is perhaps TRBD1 or TRBD2 (5 bases each). The CDR3 totals 15 residues. Germline CDR1 reads SGDLS; CDR2 reads YYNGEE. CDR3 sequence reads: CSSSVDWGSVFEQYF. The CDR3 region has the DNA TGTTCCAGCAGCGTAGATTGGGGGTCTGTATTCGAGCAGTACTTC.

This clone was seen ten or more times. This may come from a read error, since a much larger clone is one base off. CDR3 nucleotides: TGTGTCAGCCATACCGTGGCTGGTCGTGGAGAGCAGTACTTC. Its translation is CVSHTVAGRGEQYF. This chain links TRBV28 with TRBJ2-7; the D is unclear. CDR1 is MDHEN, CDR2 SYDVKM, per germline. The CDR3 is 14 residues long.

This clone was counted many times. This chain uses TRBV14 with TRBJ1-1; D remains ambiguous. The CDR3 is made up of 16 amino acids. Germline V gene data show CDR1 as SGHDN and CDR2 as FVKESK. V was shortened by 3 bases and J by 0 bases, with 14 bases between the two germline ends. The CDR3 sequence: CASSQPGGHMNTEAFF. The CDR3 region has the DNA TGTGCCAGCAGCCAGCCGGGCGGTCACATGAACACTGAAGCTTTCTTT.

This clone was picked up a small number of times. The chain recombines TRBV6-2 or TRBV6-3 with TRBJ2-1, with D unresolved. This CDR3 is built from 14 residues. CDR1 and CDR2 from the germline V gene are MNHEY and SVGEGT. Trimming removed 2 bases from V and 8 bases from J, with 13 bases in between. For the CDR3, the DNA is TGTGCCAGCAGTTACGGTACCCCTATGTATGAGCAGTTCTTC. Translating gives CASSYGTPMYEQFF.

Ten or more counts support this clone. The chain employs TRBV9 and TRBJ1-2; D is possibly TRBD1 (5 bases). The germline gives CDR1 SGDLS, CDR2 YYNGEE. The CDR3 extends over 12 amino acids. The V and J ends lost 3 bases and 8 bases respectively, with 11 bases between them. The DNA of the CDR3 is TGTGCCAGCAGCGCGGGGGGTCGGGGCTACACCTTC. Amino acids: CASSAGGRGYTF.